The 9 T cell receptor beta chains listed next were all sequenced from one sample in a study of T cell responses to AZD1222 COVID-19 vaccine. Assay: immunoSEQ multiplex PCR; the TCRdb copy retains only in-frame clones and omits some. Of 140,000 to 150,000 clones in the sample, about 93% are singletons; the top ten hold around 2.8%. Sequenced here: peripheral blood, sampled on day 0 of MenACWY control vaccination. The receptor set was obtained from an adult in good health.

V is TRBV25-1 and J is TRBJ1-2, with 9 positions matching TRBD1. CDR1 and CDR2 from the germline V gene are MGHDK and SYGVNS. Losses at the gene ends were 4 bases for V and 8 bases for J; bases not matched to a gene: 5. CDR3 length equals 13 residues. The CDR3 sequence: CASSGGTGRGYTF. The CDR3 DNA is TGTGCCAGCAGTGGCGGGACAGGGAGGGGCTACACCTTC.

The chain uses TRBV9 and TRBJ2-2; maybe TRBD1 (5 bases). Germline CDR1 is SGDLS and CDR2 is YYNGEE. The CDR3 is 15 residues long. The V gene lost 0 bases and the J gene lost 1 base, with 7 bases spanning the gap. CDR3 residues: CASSVGGQNTGELFF. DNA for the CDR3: TGTGCCAGCAGCGTAGGTGGACAGAACACCGGGGAGCTGTTTTTT.

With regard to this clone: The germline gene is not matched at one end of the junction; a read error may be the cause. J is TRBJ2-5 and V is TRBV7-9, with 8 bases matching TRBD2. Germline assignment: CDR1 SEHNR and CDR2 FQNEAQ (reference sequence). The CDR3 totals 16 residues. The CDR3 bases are TGTGCCAGCAGCCTAGCCGGGACTAGTTATCGGGAGACCCAGTACTTC. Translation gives CASSLAGTSYRETQYF.

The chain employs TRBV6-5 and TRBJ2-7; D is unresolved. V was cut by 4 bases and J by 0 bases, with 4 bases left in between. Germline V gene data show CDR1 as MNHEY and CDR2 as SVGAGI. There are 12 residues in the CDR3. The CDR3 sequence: CASSSNSYEQYF. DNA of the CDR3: TGTGCCAGCAGTTCTAACTCCTACGAGCAGTACTTC.

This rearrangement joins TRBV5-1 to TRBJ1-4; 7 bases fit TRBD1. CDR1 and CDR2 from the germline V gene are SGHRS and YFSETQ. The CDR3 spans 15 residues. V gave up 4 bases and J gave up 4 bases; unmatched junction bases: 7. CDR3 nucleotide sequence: TGCGCCAGCAGCACCCAGGGACAGTTTAATGAAAAACTGTTTTTT. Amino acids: CASSTQGQFNEKLFF.

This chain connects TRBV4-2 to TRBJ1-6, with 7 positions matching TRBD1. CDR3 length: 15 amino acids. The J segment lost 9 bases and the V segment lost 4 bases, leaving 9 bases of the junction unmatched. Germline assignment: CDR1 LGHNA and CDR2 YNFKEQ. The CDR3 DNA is TGTGCCAGCAGCCCCACAGGGACAGAGGCTTCACCCCTCCACTTT. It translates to CASSPTGTEASPLHF.

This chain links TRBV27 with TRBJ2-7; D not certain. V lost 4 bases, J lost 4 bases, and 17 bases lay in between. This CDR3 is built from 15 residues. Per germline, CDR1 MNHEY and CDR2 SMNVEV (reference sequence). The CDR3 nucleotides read TGTGCCAGCAGTTCGTTCCGACTGAGCGTGTACGAGCAGTACTTC. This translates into CASSSFRLSVYEQYF.

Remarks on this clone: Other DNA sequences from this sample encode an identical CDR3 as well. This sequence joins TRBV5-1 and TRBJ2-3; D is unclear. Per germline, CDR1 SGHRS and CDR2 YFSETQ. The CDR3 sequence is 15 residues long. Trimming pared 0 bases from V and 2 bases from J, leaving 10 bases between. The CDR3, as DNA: TGCGCCAGCAGCTTGGAAGGGTTTCCCACAGATACGCAGTATTTT. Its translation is CASSLEGFPTDTQYF.

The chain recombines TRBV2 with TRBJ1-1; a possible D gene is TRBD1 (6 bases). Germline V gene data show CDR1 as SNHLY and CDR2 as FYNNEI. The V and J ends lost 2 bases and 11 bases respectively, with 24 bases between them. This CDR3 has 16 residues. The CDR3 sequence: CASSESRQGRDLSAFF. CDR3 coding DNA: TGTGCCAGCAGTGAATCTCGGCAGGGGCGCGACCTTTCGGCTTTCTTT.